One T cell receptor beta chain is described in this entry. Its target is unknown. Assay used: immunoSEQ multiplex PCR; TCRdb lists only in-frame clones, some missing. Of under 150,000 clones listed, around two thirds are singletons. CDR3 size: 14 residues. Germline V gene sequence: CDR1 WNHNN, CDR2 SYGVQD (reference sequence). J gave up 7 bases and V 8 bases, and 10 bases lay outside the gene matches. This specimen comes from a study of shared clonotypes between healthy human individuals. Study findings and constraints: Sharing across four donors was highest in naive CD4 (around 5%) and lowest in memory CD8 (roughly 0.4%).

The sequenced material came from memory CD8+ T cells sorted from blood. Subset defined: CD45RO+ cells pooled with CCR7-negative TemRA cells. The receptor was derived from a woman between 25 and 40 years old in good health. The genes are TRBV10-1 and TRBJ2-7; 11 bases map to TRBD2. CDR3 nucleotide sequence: TGCGCCAGCTCTACTAGCGGGAGTTTGGGAGAGCAGTACTTC. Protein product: CASSTSGSLGEQYF.